Listed below are T cell receptor beta chains from one sample, sequenced in a study of blood T cell repertoires in COVID-19. Clones were sequenced by immunoSEQ multiplex PCR, and TCRdb holds only the in-frame ones, with some missing. The sample lists 230,000 or so clones; 86% were seen once. Sequenced: PBMCs or T cells enriched from blood (not recorded which). Receptor source: a woman in her thirties or forties with acute COVID-19. Both conserved end residues are part of each CDR3. Each record gives: clone size, V gene, D gene, J gene, CDR3 protein, CDR3 DNA. The D gene is left open where the match is weak. For some rows the clone size is stated as once, few or many, or as a class when expanded; others skip it.

clone size: .
V gene: TRBV3-1/TRBV3-2
D gene: .
J gene: TRBJ1-5
CDR3 protein: CASSPAVGAGQPQHF
CDR3 DNA: TGTGCCAGCAGCCCTGCCGTAGGGGCTGGTCAGCCCCAGCATTTT

clone size: once
V gene: TRBV11-2
D gene: TRBD1
J gene: TRBJ1-2
CDR3 protein: CASSPHTQGNYGYTF
CDR3 DNA: TGTGCCAGCAGCCCCCATACACAGGGGAACTATGGCTACACCTTC

clone size: .
V gene: TRBV29-1
D gene: .
J gene: TRBJ2-3
CDR3 protein: CSSPGGPRTDTQYF
CDR3 DNA: TGCAGTTCTCCCGGGGGACCACGCACAGATACGCAGTATTTT

clone size: .
V gene: TRBV27
D gene: .
J gene: TRBJ1-1
CDR3 protein: CASRPPRGTNTEAFF
CDR3 DNA: TGTGCCAGCAGACCCCCTAGGGGGACGAACACTGAAGCTTTCTTT

clone size: .
V gene: TRBV3-1/TRBV3-2
D gene: .
J gene: TRBJ2-5
CDR3 protein: CASSPTGRSQETQYF
CDR3 DNA: TGTGCCAGCAGCCCCACGGGGAGGTCCCAAGAGACCCAGTACTTC

clone size: .
V gene: TRBV18
D gene: .
J gene: TRBJ2-3
CDR3 protein: CASSPTGPDTQYF
CDR3 DNA: TGTGCCAGCTCGCCCACAGGGCCCGATACGCAGTATTTT

clone size: .
V gene: TRBV2
D gene: .
J gene: TRBJ1-1
CDR3 protein: CASSARGGTEAFF
CDR3 DNA: TGTGCCAGCAGTGCGAGGGGGGGGACTGAAGCTTTCTTT

clone size: .
V gene: TRBV15
D gene: TRBD1
J gene: TRBJ1-2
CDR3 protein: CATKVGPGTGIGYGYTF
CDR3 DNA: TGTGCCACCAAGGTGGGTCCCGGGACAGGGATCGGATATGGCTACACCTTC

clone size: .
V gene: TRBV15
D gene: .
J gene: TRBJ2-2
CDR3 protein: CATSSPLPVANTGELFF
CDR3 DNA: TGTGCCACCAGCAGCCCCCTGCCGGTCGCGAACACCGGGGAGCTGTTTTTT

clone size: .
V gene: TRBV12-3/TRBV12-4
D gene: .
J gene: TRBJ2-5
CDR3 protein: CASSLVEEETQYF
CDR3 DNA: TGTGCCAGCAGTCTTGTGGAGGAGGAGACCCAGTACTTC

clone size: .
V gene: TRBV27
D gene: TRBD2
J gene: TRBJ2-1
CDR3 protein: CASSSGTAGGEQFF
CDR3 DNA: TGTGCCAGCAGTTCCGGGACAGCGGGGGGTGAGCAGTTCTTC

clone size: .
V gene: TRBV7-8
D gene: .
J gene: TRBJ1-4
CDR3 protein: CASSSAGGFNEKLFF
CDR3 DNA: TGTGCCAGCAGCTCGGCGGGGGGCTTTAATGAAAAACTGTTTTTT

clone size: .
V gene: TRBV5-4
D gene: .
J gene: TRBJ2-3
CDR3 protein: CASSQEIGRTSTDTQYF
CDR3 DNA: TGTGCCAGCAGCCAAGAGATTGGGCGGACTAGCACAGATACGCAGTATTTT

clone size: .
V gene: TRBV7-3
D gene: TRBD1
J gene: TRBJ1-1
CDR3 protein: CASSLKVAGGTEAFF
CDR3 DNA: TGTGCCAGCAGTCTAAAGGTGGCAGGGGGCACTGAAGCTTTCTTT

clone size: .
V gene: TRBV4-3
D gene: TRBD2
J gene: TRBJ2-7
CDR3 protein: CASSQDNGGVGYEQYF
CDR3 DNA: TGCGCCAGCAGCCAAGATAACGGGGGGGTAGGGTACGAGCAGTACTTC